What follows are 27 T cell receptor beta chains derived from one specimen sequenced in a study of control samples from healthy donors and cancer patients. TCRdb's copy holds only in-frame clones and misses some; the assay was immunoSEQ multiplex PCR. The sample includes about 79,000 clones, roughly 93% of them seen just once. The sequenced sample was PBMCs. These receptors came from a woman in her 40s with lung cancer.

The chain couples TRBV6-1 to TRBJ2-5; 8 bases map to TRBD2. The CDR3 is 16 residues long. V shed 0 bases and J 3 bases; nucleotides not matched to a gene: 6. Germline V gives CDR1 MNHNS, CDR2 SASEGT. CDR3 protein: CASSEAVQAGEETQYF. The CDR3 DNA reads TGTGCCAGCAGTGAAGCAGTCCAAGCGGGGGAAGAGACCCAGTACTTC.

This rearrangement joins TRBV28 to TRBJ1-6; 7 nucleotides agree with TRBD1. The CDR3 covers 17 residues. Germline V gene lookup returns CDR1 MDHEN and CDR2 SYDVKM. J lost 3 bases, V lost 6 bases, and 11 bases had no gene match. The CDR3 spells CASSAAGTVVYNSPLHF. The DNA for the CDR3 is TGTGCCAGCAGCGCTGCCGGGACAGTAGTCTATAATTCACCCCTCCACTTT. Supplemented by reference TRBV28 and TRBJ1-6, the full variable domain reads DVKVTQSSRYLVKRTGEKVFLECVQDMDHENMFWYRQDPGLGLRLIYFSYDVKMKEKGDIPEGYSVSREKKERFSLILESASTNQTSMYLCASSAAGTVVYNSPLHFGNGTRLTVT.

This clone was detected once. The rearrangement uses TRBV11-3 and TRBJ2-7; 11 bases match TRBD1. After removal of 5 bases from V and 2 bases from J, the junction contained 2 bases not matched to a gene. The germline CDR1 and CDR2 sequences are SGHNT and YENEEA. This CDR3 has 14 residues. CDR3 coding DNA: TGTGCCAGCAGCGCGGGACAGGGGGCCTACGAGCAGTACTTC. Protein sequence: CASSAGQGAYEQYF.

The chain has TRBV5-1 and TRBJ2-4; no firm D call. The CDR3 consists of 12 residues. Trimming pared 0 bases from V and 5 bases from J, leaving 3 bases between. Germline loops: CDR1 SGHRS, CDR2 YFSETQ. CDR3 sequence: CASSLDENIQYF. DNA of the CDR3: TGCGCCAGCAGCTTGGATGAAAACATTCAGTACTTC. The full variable domain, in which reference TRBV5-1 and TRBJ2-4 provide the parts outside the CDR3, is KAGVTQTPRYLIKTRGQQVTLSCSPISGHRSVSWYQQTPGQGLQFLFEYFSETQRNKGNFPGRFSGRQFSNSRSEMNVSTLELGDSALYLCASSLDENIQYFGAGTRLSVL.

CDR3 region: CASSYSGFASTDTQYF. DNA for the CDR3: TGTGCCAGCAGTTACTCGGGCTTTGCTAGCACAGATACGCAGTATTTT. V gene TRBV6-5 combines with J gene TRBJ2-3; D is ambiguous. CDR1 and CDR2 (germline): MNHEY, SVGAGI. The CDR3 has 16 amino acids. The V end lost 0 bases, the J end lost 0 bases, and 10 bases lay between the germline ends.

The chain has TRBV6-6 and TRBJ2-7, with unresolved D. V was shortened by 4 bases and J by 10 bases, with 8 bases between the two germline ends. This CDR3 spans 10 amino acids. Germline assignment: CDR1 MNHNY and CDR2 SVGAGI (reference sequence). The CDR3 nucleotides are TGTGCCAGCAGTTCTGGTGCCCAGTACTTC. Protein sequence: CASSSGAQYF.

This clone was detected once. The rearrangement joins TRBV7-9 to TRBJ2-7; 10 nucleotides align to TRBD1. Germline V gives CDR1 SEHNR, CDR2 FQNEAQ (reference sequence). J was trimmed by 7 bases and V by 1 base; bases with no gene match: 13. The CDR3 totals 17 residues. The CDR3 spells CASSLGSTGTGEGEQYF. The DNA for the CDR3 is TGTGCCAGCAGCTTAGGATCAACCGGGACAGGGGAGGGAGAGCAGTACTTC.

This rearrangement joins TRBV4-1 to TRBJ1-2, with TRBD1 as a possible D gene (5 bases). The V and J ends lost 0 bases and 4 bases respectively, with 18 bases between them. Germline CDR1 MGHRA, CDR2 YSYEKL. This CDR3 contains 17 residues. CDR3 DNA: TGCGCCAGCAGCCAAGACGGGGGGGAGGCCTTCTTCTATGGCTACACCTTC. Its protein is CASSQDGGEAFFYGYTF.

The chain is built from TRBV28 and TRBJ2-4; D possibly corresponds to TRBD1 (6 bases). V lost 6 bases, J lost 0 bases, and 15 bases lay in between. This CDR3 has 16 residues. Germline V lookup: CDR1 MDHEN, CDR2 SYDVKM. The CDR3 DNA sequence: TGTGCCAGCAGAACAGGGTTACTTTTAGCCAAAAACATTCAGTACTTC. It yields the protein CASRTGLLLAKNIQYF.

The gene calls are TRBV7-2 and TRBJ1-5, with D maybe TRBD1 (5 bases). Trimming stripped 1 base from V and 2 bases from J, with 9 bases between. From germline, CDR1 is SGHTA and CDR2 FQGNSA. CDR3 length: 15 residues. The CDR3 region has the DNA TGTGCCAGCAGCTTAGAACGGGGACGCAATCAGCCCCAGCATTTT. This translates into CASSLERGRNQPQHF.

The J gene is TRBJ1-6, the V gene TRBV19; D unresolved. CDR1 and CDR2 (germline): LNHDA, SQIVND (reference sequence). This CDR3 region has 19 residues. Between the trimmed V and J ends, which lost 3 bases and 0 bases, there was a span of 18 bases. As DNA, the CDR3 is TGTGCCAGTAGTATGGAGACACTCGGGCCGAGCTCCTATAATTCACCCCTCCACTTT. Translating gives CASSMETLGPSSYNSPLHF.

This clone was picked up a small number of times. The chain carries TRBV18 and TRBJ1-6; unclear D gene. This CDR3 contains 12 residues. Germline V gives CDR1 KGHSH, CDR2 LQKENI. Trimming cost V 6 bases and J 10 bases, with 10 bases left between them. The CDR3 is CASSLDQSPLHF. The CDR3 coding sequence is TGTGCCAGCTCCCTCGATCAATCACCCCTCCACTTT.

This clone was seen once. The CDR3 loop is CASSLGQVGTADTQYF. In nucleotides, the CDR3 is TGTGCCAGCAGCTTAGGGCAGGTGGGGACCGCAGATACGCAGTATTTT. This chain connects TRBV7-6 to TRBJ2-3, with D possibly called TRBD1 or TRBD2 (5 bases each). The length of the CDR3 is 16 residues. The V end lost 1 base, the J end lost 4 bases, and 15 bases lay between the germline ends. Germline loops: CDR1 SGHVS, CDR2 FNYEAQ.

This clone showed up just a few times. CDR3 amino acids: CASSLGLGNTEAFF. CDR3 bases: TGTGCCAGCAGTTTGGGACTGGGAAACACTGAAGCTTTCTTT. This chain joins TRBV6-5 and TRBJ1-1; D may be TRBD1 (5 bases). Germline V CDR1 and CDR2: MNHEY, SVGAGI. The CDR3 extends over 14 amino acids. Trimming stripped 4 bases from V and 2 bases from J, with 11 bases between.

This chain uses TRBV3-1 (or the pseudogene TRBV3-2) with TRBJ1-3; TRBD1 might be the D (5 bases). This CDR3 has 18 amino acids. Trimming shortened V by 2 bases and J by 0 bases, and 17 bases separated the two germline ends. Germline V gene data show CDR1 as LGHDT and CDR2 as YNNKEL (reference sequence). CDR3 DNA sequence: TGTGCCAGCAGCCAACCACTGGACACCTACTCCTCTGGAAACACCATATATTTT. Protein: CASSQPLDTYSSGNTIYF.

This clone was seen a single time. The gene calls are TRBV30 and TRBJ1-2, with a weak D call TRBD1 (5 bases). CDR1 and CDR2 (germline): GTSNPN, SVGIG (reference sequence). Deletions cut 5 bases from V and 4 bases from J, with 14 bases between. CDR3 length: 13 residues. The CDR3 here is CAWELRGVYGYTF. The CDR3 DNA sequence: TGTGCCTGGGAATTGAGGGGAGTCTATGGCTACACCTTC.

This chain connects TRBV6-5 to TRBJ1-5; perhaps TRBD1 as D (6 bases). This CDR3 region has 13 residues. Trimming removed 6 bases at V and 4 bases at J, with 10 bases between. Germline CDR1 is MNHEY and CDR2 is SVGAGI. The CDR3 DNA follows: TGTGCCAGCAGCTCCACAGGGAATCAGCCCCAGCATTTT. Encoded protein: CASSSTGNQPQHF.

The J gene is TRBJ1-3, the V gene TRBV5-4; no reliable D call. Germline V gene data show CDR1 as SGHNT and CDR2 as YYREEE (reference sequence). With 7 bases removed from V and 1 base from J, the gap between germline ends came to 12 bases. This CDR3 is 14 amino acids long. CDR3 in amino acids: CASVEGPSGNTIYF. The CDR3 DNA sequence: TGTGCCAGCGTGGAGGGTCCTTCTGGAAACACCATATATTTT. The variable domain in full, with the rest retrieved from reference TRBV5-4 and TRBJ1-3, is ETGVTQSPTHLIKTRGQQVTLRCSSQSGHNTVSWYQQALGQGPQFIFQYYREEENGRGNFPPRFSGLQFPNYSSELNVNALELDDSALYLCASVEGPSGNTIYFGEGSWLTVV.

V gene TRBV7-9 combines with J gene TRBJ1-1; D is unresolved. Trimming pared 7 bases from V and 4 bases from J, leaving 10 bases between. CDR1 and CDR2 (germline): SEHNR, FQNEAQ (reference sequence). The CDR3 is made up of 12 amino acids. The CDR3 spells CASNAFLTEAFF. The CDR3 DNA sequence: TGTGCCAGCAACGCGTTTCTCACTGAAGCTTTCTTT.

This chain uses TRBV11-2 with TRBJ1-1; D uncertain. There are 13 residues in the CDR3. Germline lookup yields CDR1 SGHAT and CDR2 FQNNGV. V lost 3 bases and J lost 1, with 6 bases in between. CDR3 sequence (DNA): TGTGCCAGCAGCTTCAGGCGGAACACTGAAGCTTTCTTT. Its translation is CASSFRRNTEAFF.

The chain has TRBV9 and TRBJ1-3; no definite D call. Between the trimmed V and J ends, which lost 0 bases and 3 bases, there was a span of 7 bases. The germline gives CDR1 SGDLS, CDR2 YYNGEE. The CDR3 totals 14 residues. For the CDR3, the DNA is TGTGCCAGCAGCGTAGGCGCGAGTGGAAACACCATATATTTT. Translating it yields CASSVGASGNTIYF.

V and J are TRBV28 and TRBJ2-2; D gene ambiguous. The CDR3 is 13 amino acids. Germline lookup yields CDR1 MDHEN and CDR2 SYDVKM. Trimming removed 3 bases from V and 0 bases from J, with 2 bases in between. This CDR3 reads CASSFTNTGELFF. CDR3 bases: TGTGCCAGCAGTTTCACGAACACCGGGGAGCTGTTTTTT.

This chain connects TRBV6-6 to TRBJ1-5; 7 positions agree with TRBD1. The germline CDR1 and CDR2 sequences are MNHNY and SVGAGI (reference sequence). CDR3 size: 13 residues. The V gene end was trimmed by 5 bases and the J gene end by 4 bases; junction bases not matched to a gene: 2. The CDR3 loop is CASSDRANQPQHF. In nucleotides, the CDR3 is TGTGCCAGCAGTGACAGGGCAAATCAGCCCCAGCATTTT.

The chain recombines TRBV2 with TRBJ1-5; TRBD1 might be the D (6 bases). This CDR3 has 13 residues. The germline CDR1 and CDR2 sequences are SNHLY and FYNNEI. The V end was cut by 6 bases, the J end by 7 bases, with 13 bases between. The CDR3 spells CASRLQGGQPQHF. The DNA of the CDR3 is TGTGCCAGCAGGTTACAGGGTGGGCAGCCCCAGCATTTT.

This clone was picked up a small number of times. The chain uses TRBV7-9 and TRBJ1-2; D uncertain. Germline V gives CDR1 SEHNR, CDR2 FQNEAQ (reference sequence). V was shortened by 6 bases and J by 9 bases, with 26 bases between the two germline ends. This CDR3 is built from 16 residues. The CDR3 DNA follows: TGTGCCAGCAGTCCCCCGCCCCGAATAGGGCTGTATCGCTACACCTTC. It yields the protein CASSPPPRIGLYRYTF.

The V gene is TRBV2, the J gene TRBJ2-6; D is possibly TRBD1 (5 bases). Germline V gives CDR1 SNHLY, CDR2 FYNNEI. This CDR3 contains 13 residues. V was shortened by 11 bases and J by 6 bases, with 14 bases between the two germline ends. CDR3 loop: CAGALLLANVLTF. DNA for the CDR3: TGTGCCGGGGCCTTACTGCTGGCCAACGTCCTGACTTTC.

The chain carries TRBV13 and TRBJ2-2; 11 bases agree with TRBD1. From germline, CDR1 is PRHDT and CDR2 FYEKMQ (reference sequence). V shed 4 bases, J shed 3 bases, and the junction held 4 bases outside the gene matches. The CDR3 covers 16 residues. The CDR3 region has the DNA TGTGCCAGCAGCTCATCGGACAGGGGGCACACCGGGGAGCTGTTTTTT. It specifies CASSSSDRGHTGELFF.